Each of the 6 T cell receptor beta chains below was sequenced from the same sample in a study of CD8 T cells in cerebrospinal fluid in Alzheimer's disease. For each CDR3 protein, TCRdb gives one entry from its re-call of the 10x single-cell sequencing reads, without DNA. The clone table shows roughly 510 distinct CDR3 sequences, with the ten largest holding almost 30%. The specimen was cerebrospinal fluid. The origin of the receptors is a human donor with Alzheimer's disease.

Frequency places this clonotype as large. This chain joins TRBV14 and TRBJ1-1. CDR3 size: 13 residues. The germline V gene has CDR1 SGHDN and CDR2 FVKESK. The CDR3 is CASSQDLRREAFF. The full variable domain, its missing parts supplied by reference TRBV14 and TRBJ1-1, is EAGVTQFPSHSVIEKGQTVTLRCDPISGHDNLYWYRRVMGKEIKFLLHFVKESKQDESGMPNNRFLAERTGGTYSTLKVQPAELEDSGVYFCASSQDLRREAFFGQGTRLTVV.

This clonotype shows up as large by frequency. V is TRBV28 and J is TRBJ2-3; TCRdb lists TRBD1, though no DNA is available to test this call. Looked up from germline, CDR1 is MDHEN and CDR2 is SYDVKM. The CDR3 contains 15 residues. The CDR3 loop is CATAPRGSRPDTQYF.

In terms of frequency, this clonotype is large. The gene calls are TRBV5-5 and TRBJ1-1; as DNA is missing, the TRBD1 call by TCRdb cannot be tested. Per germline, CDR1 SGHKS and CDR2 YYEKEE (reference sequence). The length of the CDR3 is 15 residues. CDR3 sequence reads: CASSFHRVPNTEAFF.

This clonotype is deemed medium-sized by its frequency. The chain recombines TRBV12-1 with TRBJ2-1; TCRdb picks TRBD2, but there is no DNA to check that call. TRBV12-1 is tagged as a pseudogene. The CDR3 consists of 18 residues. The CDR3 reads CASTPKAGGPFPYNEQFF.

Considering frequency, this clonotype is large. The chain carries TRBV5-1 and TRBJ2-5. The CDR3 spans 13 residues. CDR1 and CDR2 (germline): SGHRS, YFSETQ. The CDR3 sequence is CASSFTSLETQYF.

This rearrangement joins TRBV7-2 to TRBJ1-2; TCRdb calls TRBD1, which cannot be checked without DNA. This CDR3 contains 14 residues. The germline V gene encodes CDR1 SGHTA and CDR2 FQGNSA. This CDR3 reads CASSWDNSNYGYTF.